This paragraph reports one TCR beta chain. This CDR3 comprises 16 residues. Germline V lookup: CDR1 MNHEY, CDR2 SMNVEV (reference sequence). Trimming removed 4 bases from V and 5 bases from J; junction bases left unmatched: 14. This specimen belongs to a study of identical twins. Healthy Caucasians made up all donors. From the 5' RACE reads, TCRdb called clonotypes with MiXCR, one entry per CDR3 protein. The table records 1.5 million to 2 million distinct CDR3 sequences, under 35% of them present only once. The sequence derives from a newborn girl in good health. Sequencing input: cord blood. The gene calls are TRBV27 and TRBJ2-7, with 7 bases aligning to TRBD1. CDR3 loop: CASSWKQGVLINEQYF. CDR3 bases: TGTGCCAGCAGTTGGAAGCAGGGGGTTTTAATAAACGAGCAGTACTTC.